Listed below are T cell receptor beta chains from one sample, sequenced in a study of cytomegalovirus exposure and HLA in healthy donors. Generated by immunoSEQ multiplex PCR, the TCRdb table keeps only in-frame clones and is missing some. This sample has fewer than 250,000 clones; about three quarters occur once, and the top ten carry 1.5% to 2%. Material: PBMCs. These TCRs come from a male donor in good health and CMV-seronegative. CDR3s include the opening cysteine and the closing phenylalanine or tryptophan. A D gene is named only where the DNA matches it firmly. Clone size appears in some rows only: once, few, many, or a class for an expanded clone.

abundance	v_gene	j_gene	d_gene	CDR3nt	CDR3aa
-	TRBV7-2	TRBJ1-2	-	TGTGCCAGCAGATCCTCGACAGCCAACTATGGCTACACCTTC	CASRSSTANYGYTF
-	TRBV27	TRBJ1-1	-	TGTGCCAGCAGTTTAACGGGGTGGACTGAAGCTTTCTTT	CASSLTGWTEAFF
-	TRBV5-1	TRBJ2-7	-	TGCGCCAGCAGCCTGGGGCCCAACTACGAGCAGTACTTC	CASSLGPNYEQYF
-	TRBV5-1	TRBJ1-4	-	TGCGCCAGCAGCTTGGCAGAGGTGGGAGGAGAAAAACTGTTTTTT	CASSLAEVGGEKLFF
-	TRBV7-3	TRBJ2-3	TRBD1	TGTGCCAGCAGCTTATCGGGACAGGACACAGATACGCAGTATTTT	CASSLSGQDTDTQYF
-	TRBV30	TRBJ1-5	TRBD1	TGTGCCTGGAAAAACAGGGGAGTCAGCAATCAGCCCCAGCATTTT	CAWKNRGVSNQPQHF
-	TRBV9	TRBJ2-5	-	TGTGCCAGCAGCGTAGGGTCTCGGGAGACCCAGTACTTC	CASSVGSRETQYF
-	TRBV30	TRBJ2-1	TRBD2	TGTGCCTGGACTAGCGGGATGAACAATGAGCAGTTCTTC	CAWTSGMNNEQFF
-	TRBV7-2	TRBJ2-3	TRBD1	TGTGCCAGCAGCTCCCGGGACAGGGGCACAGATACGCAGTATTTT	CASSSRDRGTDTQYF
-	TRBV5-4	TRBJ2-7	TRBD1	TGTGCCAGCAGCCCCCCTCAGGGGACAGGGGTCGTCTACGAGCAGTACTTC	CASSPPQGTGVVYEQYF
few	TRBV30	TRBJ1-3	-	TGTGCCTTTACAGGCTCTGGAAACACCATATATTTT	CAFTGSGNTIYF
-	TRBV7-2	TRBJ2-1	TRBD2	TGTGCCAGCAGCCTAGCGGGGGGGCCCTACAATGAGCAGTTCTTC	CASSLAGGPYNEQFF
few	TRBV2	TRBJ2-2	-	TGTGCCACCCATGGAGGACCTTCCTGGTCCGGGGAGCTGTTTTTT	CATHGGPSWSGELFF
once	TRBV21-1	TRBJ1-2	-	TGTGCCAGCAGCAAAGGCCACAGGGGCCTCTATGGCTACACCTTC	CASSKGHRGLYGYTF
-	TRBV7-9	TRBJ2-4	TRBD2	TGTGCCACCTCGCCAGTATCGGTAGAACGGCTAGCGGGTTCCATTCAGTACTTC	CATSPVSVERLAGSIQYF
once	TRBV11-2	TRBJ2-7	-	TGTGCCAGCAGCTTAACAGGGTCTTCTTCCTACGAGCAGTACTTC	CASSLTGSSSYEQYF
-	TRBV5-6	TRBJ2-2	TRBD1	TGTGCCAGCAGCTTGGGGGACAGGAACAGGGAGCTGTTTTTT	CASSLGDRNRELFF
-	TRBV5-5	TRBJ2-7	TRBD1	TGTGCCAGCAGGGAGAGACAGGGACCCTACGAGCAGTACTTC	CASRERQGPYEQYF
-	TRBV2	TRBJ2-2	TRBD2	TGTGCCGGTGCCAGGAGCGGGGGTACCACCGGGGAGCTGTTTTTT	CAGARSGGTTGELFF
-	TRBV28	TRBJ1-2	-	TGTGCCAGCAGTTTGGGGGCAGGATATGGCTACACCTTC	CASSLGAGYGYTF
-	TRBV4-3	TRBJ2-5	-	TGCGCCAGCAGCCAAGGGGTCACAGGGTACCAAGAGACCCAGTACTTC	CASSQGVTGYQETQYF
-	TRBV9	TRBJ2-5	-	TGTGCCAGCAGCGTAGCTGGACAGAGGGAGACCCAGTACTTC	CASSVAGQRETQYF
-	TRBV5-4	TRBJ1-1	-	TGTGCCAGCAGCTTCGGAGGAGGGGATGCTTTCTTT	CASSFGGGDAFF
-	TRBV5-4	TRBJ2-5	TRBD2	TGTGCCAGCAGCTCCGGACTAGCGGGAGCAGAGACCCAGTACTTC	CASSSGLAGAETQYF
-	TRBV9	TRBJ2-2	TRBD2	TGTGCCAGCAGCAGCGGGGGTGCTACGGACACCGGGGAGCTGTTTTTT	CASSSGGATDTGELFF
once	TRBV7-3	TRBJ1-5	TRBD1	TGTGCCAGCAGCACCAGGACAGGGGTAATTCAGCCCCAGCATTTT	CASSTRTGVIQPQHF
-	TRBV4-1	TRBJ2-7	TRBD1	TGCGCCAGCAGCTTTACGGGACAGGGGAGCTACGAGCAGTACTTC	CASSFTGQGSYEQYF
-	TRBV6-6	TRBJ1-2	TRBD1	TGTGCCAGCAGTACCTTACAGGGGGCTGCTGGCTACACCTTC	CASSTLQGAAGYTF
-	TRBV10-3	TRBJ2-6	-	TGTGCCATCAGTGTGGGGGTGGGGGGTTCCGGGGCCAACGTCCTGACTTTC	CAISVGVGGSGANVLTF
-	TRBV19	TRBJ1-2	-	TGTGCCAGTATCCCGACAGAGGCTAACTATGGCTACACCTTC	CASIPTEANYGYTF
-	TRBV4-3	TRBJ2-1	TRBD2	TGCGCCAGCAGCCAAGCCCTAGCGGGAGTAAACAATGAGCAGTTCTTC	CASSQALAGVNNEQFF
-	TRBV7-2	TRBJ1-5	TRBD1	TGTGCCAGCAGTTACCGGGACAGGGCTCATCAGCCCCAGCATTTT	CASSYRDRAHQPQHF
-	TRBV4-1	TRBJ2-7	TRBD2	TGCGCCAGCAGGGGGGGGGACGATCCCTACGAGCAGTACTTC	CASRGGDDPYEQYF
once	TRBV27	TRBJ2-3	-	TGTGCCAGCAGTTGGGGGCGGGGGTTCACAGATACGCAGTATTTT	CASSWGRGFTDTQYF
-	TRBV5-1	TRBJ1-1	-	TGCGCCAGCAGCTTGGGACGGACATCGAACACTGAAGCTTTCTTT	CASSLGRTSNTEAFF
-	TRBV7-2	TRBJ1-1	TRBD1	TGTGCCAGCAGCTCCCGGACAGGGGGCACTGAAGCTTTCTTT	CASSSRTGGTEAFF
-	TRBV5-4	TRBJ2-5	TRBD2	TGTGCCAGCAGCCGGACGGGAGGGGAAGAGCAGTACTTC	CASSRTGGEEQYF
-	TRBV7-8	TRBJ1-2	-	TGTGCCAGCAGCTTAGAGGGGCGGCAGGGTCTAGGCTACACCTTC	CASSLEGRQGLGYTF
few	TRBV18	TRBJ1-3	-	TGTGCCAGCTCACGACAGGTCAACTCTGGAAACACCATATATTTT	CASSRQVNSGNTIYF